This T cell receptor (beta chain) was sequenced for a study of cytomegalovirus exposure and HLA in healthy donors. Study conclusions and caveats: Sequencing probably produced one cluster of sequence variants that were highly shared.

Germline V CDR1 and CDR2: MDHEN, SYDVKM. The CDR3 sequence is 16 residues long. Remarks on this clone: Its specificity is unknown.

Primers for the PCR totalled 60 Vbeta and 13 Jbeta. Generated by immunoSEQ multiplex PCR, the TCRdb table keeps only in-frame clones and is missing some. The sample holds around 100,000 clones; roughly 85% are singletons and the top ten take more than 3%. The donors, nominally healthy at sampling, likely had unrecorded immune exposures. The chain carries TRBV28 and TRBJ2-5; TRBD2 matches 9 bases. The J call may be wrong; the DNA end is better matched by TRBJ2-7. Sequenced material: PBMCs. The clonotype originates from a woman between 35 and 50 years old in good health and CMV-seronegative. The CDR3 loop reads CASSSYSGGVSYEQYF. CDR3 sequence (DNA): TGTGCCAGCAGTTCCTATAGCGGGGGCGTCTCCTACGAGCAGTACTTC.